The 9 T cell receptor beta chains below all came from one sample that was sequenced in a study of identical twins. Each CDR3 protein gets one entry after TCRdb re-called the 5' RACE reads with MiXCR. This sample carries 300,000 to 400,000 distinct CDR3 sequences, approximately 13% of them seen once, and the ten largest clones take roughly 7.8%. This sample also appeared in a second study, on yellow fever vaccine responses in identical twins.

Sequenced input: CD8+ T cells sorted from blood. Receptors were obtained from a woman aged 18-35 years in good health.

This clonotype occurred a few times. The chain joins TRBV5-1 to TRBJ2-5; D is undetermined. There are 14 residues in the CDR3. Trimming took off 1 base at V and 5 bases at J, with 12 bases between the two ends. In germline, CDR1 is SGHRS, CDR2 YFSETQ. The CDR3 sequence: CASSLKADIETQYF. DNA of the CDR3: TGCGCCAGCAGCTTGAAGGCCGACATCGAGACCCAGTACTTC.

The rearrangement links TRBV7-9 to TRBJ2-7; no clear D. This CDR3 contains 13 residues. V was cut by 7 bases and J by 2 bases, with 12 bases left in between. Germline V lookup: CDR1 SEHNR, CDR2 FQNEAQ (reference sequence). The CDR3 reads CASIPDRPYEQYF. DNA for the CDR3: TGTGCCAGCATCCCCGACCGTCCCTACGAGCAGTACTTC.

Regarding this clonotype: At one end the junction does not follow the germline gene, possibly because of a read error. The chain combines TRBV11-2 with TRBJ2-2, with 12 nucleotides matching TRBD2. CDR3 length: 21 amino acids. Germline V gives CDR1 SGHAT, CDR2 FQNNGV. The CDR3 spells CASSTDLQLAGGTLNTVELFF. The DNA for the CDR3 is TGTGCCAGCAGCACAGACCTCCAACTAGCGGGGGGTACCCTGAACACCGTGGAGCTGTTTTTT.

There are many counts of this clonotype. V and J are TRBV12-3 or TRBV12-4 and TRBJ2-7; 7 positions match TRBD2. After removal of 5 bases from V and 3 bases from J, the junction contained 10 bases not matched to a gene. This CDR3 region has 15 residues. CDR3 bases: TGTGCCAGCAGTGGGACCGGGACTACCTTCTACGAGCAGTACTTC. It encodes CASSGTGTTFYEQYF.

V gene TRBV2 combines with J gene TRBJ1-6; TRBD1 agrees at 7 bases. Germline V gene lookup returns CDR1 SNHLY and CDR2 FYNNEI. The CDR3 has 15 residues. The junction had 9 bases not matched to a gene; V was cut back by 6 bases and J by 7 bases. The CDR3 is CASSGRGQTNSPLHF. The CDR3 nucleotides read TGTGCCAGCAGCGGCAGGGGACAGACCAATTCACCCCTCCACTTT.

This clonotype was seen a few times. The genes are TRBV7-9 and TRBJ1-2; 7 positions agree with TRBD1. From germline, CDR1 is SEHNR and CDR2 FQNEAQ (reference sequence). The CDR3 is made up of 15 amino acids. V dropped 5 bases and J dropped 2; count of bases not matched to a gene: 8. The CDR3 bases are TGTGCCAGCAGCACGGAAGGGACAGCAAACTATGGCTACACCTTC. Residues: CASSTEGTANYGYTF.

The chain carries TRBV7-8 and TRBJ2-1, with 16 bases aligning to TRBD2. The CDR3 extends over 19 amino acids. CDR1 is SGHVS, CDR2 FQNEAQ, per germline. The trim removed 5 bases at V and 0 bases at J, leaving 7 bases unmatched. In nucleotides, the CDR3 is TGTGCCAGCAGCAAGGGGACTAGCGGGGGGGGAAGCTCCTACAATGAGCAGTTCTTC. Translation: CASSKGTSGGGSSYNEQFF.

This clonotype showed up just a few times. The V call is TRBV20-1, the J call TRBJ2-7; 8 nucleotides align to TRBD2. The CDR3 contains 15 residues. CDR1 and CDR2 (germline): DFQATT, SNEGSKA (reference sequence). Germline trimming cut 0 bases from V and 4 bases from J; bases unmatched to any gene: 8. The CDR3 DNA sequence: TGCAGTGCTAGAGATGGGGCTAGCGGGTGGTACGAGCAGTACTTC. Protein sequence: CSARDGASGWYEQYF.

This clonotype was counted only a few times. The chain links TRBV9 to TRBJ2-3; perhaps TRBD2 as D (6 bases). The V end was cut by 4 bases, the J end by 5 bases, with 14 bases between. Germline lookup yields CDR1 SGDLS and CDR2 YYNGEE. This CDR3 is 14 amino acids long. The CDR3 loop reads CASSPAGIIDTQYF. In DNA, the CDR3 is TGTGCCAGCAGCCCCGCGGGAATAATAGATACGCAGTATTTT.